This T cell receptor (beta chain) was sequenced in a study of a mutant IDH1 vaccine in newly diagnosed glioma. Across the study: Before enrollment, the patients had been treated with radiotherapy alone, temozolomide alone, or both together. Most of them had received both.

This clone was recorded a few times. Antigen specificity is unknown. The time point: baseline, week 1 (first vaccination visit). Treatment in this sample: pre-vaccination baseline after standard-of-care therapy. Profiling relied on immunoSEQ multiplex PCR, and the TCRdb table lists in-frame clones only, not all of them. The table lists around 92,000 clones, 83% of them singletons. Trimming stripped 5 bases from V and 0 bases from J, with 5 bases between. This CDR3 contains 13 residues. CDR1 and CDR2 (germline): SNHLY, FYNNEI. Study-wide results and caveats: Pseudoprogression seemingly bore no relation to changes in top peripheral T cell clonotypes.

Sequencing used PBMCs, obtained from a glioma patient treated with radiotherapy, temozolomide or both. The TCR originated in a woman between 45 and 60 years old with glioma. The rearrangement uses TRBV2 and TRBJ1-5, with D uncertain. In nucleotides, the CDR3 is TGTGCCAGCAGTTACGGTAGCAATCAGCCCCAGCATTTT. Its protein product is CASSYGSNQPQHF.